This TCR beta chain was retrieved from a study of cytomegalovirus exposure and HLA in healthy donors. The table lists this clone with a few counts. The antigen is not known. The PCR ran on 60 Vbeta and 13 Jbeta primers. Only in-frame clones appear in the TCRdb table, and some are missing; sequencing was by immunoSEQ multiplex PCR. The sample lists approximately 110,000 clones, about three quarters occurring once. General study points: Fewer N-insertions (relative to the approximately 670-donor mean) were reportedly seen in an Asian-associated ancestry cluster in a later analysis. Presence/absence results assume similar sequencing depth per donor, which may not hold. It was in a later analysis that TCR association rates were seen to vary by HLA locus, highest for DRB1 and lowest for HLA-C.

The V and J ends lost 2 bases and 1 base respectively, with 14 bases between them. CDR1 and CDR2 from the germline V gene are SEHNR and FQNEAQ (reference sequence). The CDR3 contains 16 residues. The TCR comes from a middle-aged woman in good health and CMV-seropositive. Specimen: PBMCs. The chain has TRBV7-9 and TRBJ1-2; a possible D gene is TRBD1 (6 bases). The CDR3 nucleotides are TGTGCCAGCAGCTTAAGGGGGGGACTTCATAACTATGGCTACACCTTC. It translates to CASSLRGGLHNYGYTF.